These 8 T cell receptor beta chains were sequenced from one sample in a study of regulatory T cells in long-lasting Graves disease. The sample's time point: newly diagnosed GD, antithyroid drugs for less than 3 months. From RNA extracted from PBMCs, the TCR library was made. Arm-PCR of CDR3 regions with iRepertoire HTBI primers generated TCR beta libraries. TCRdb independently ran MiXCR on the multiplex PCR reads; one entry per CDR3 protein. The top ten hold less than 30% of the sample, which has a few hundred thousand distinct CDR3 sequences, 15% to 20% seen once. Another study also made use of these data, one on T cells in Graves' hyperthyroidism and ophthalmopathy.

Sample: peripheral blood mononuclear cells (PBMCs), taken at new diagnosis, from a patient treated with antithyroid drugs. These receptors were obtained from a woman younger than 30 with Graves disease.

The rearrangement links TRBV11-2 to TRBJ1-2; maybe TRBD1 (5 bases). V was cut by 5 bases and J by 5 bases, with 9 bases left in between. This CDR3 spans 12 amino acids. Germline CDR1 and CDR2: SGHAT and FQNNGV. The CDR3 loop is CASSVRQYGYTF. The CDR3 DNA sequence: TGTGCCAGCAGCGTTCGACAGTATGGCTACACCTTC.

This clonotype was recorded a few times. The rearrangement joins TRBV6-2 or TRBV6-3 to TRBJ2-3, with 12 positions matching TRBD2. V was pared by 5 bases and J by 0 bases, with 9 bases of the junction left unmatched. CDR1 MNHEY and CDR2 SVGEGT come from the germline V gene. The CDR3 is made up of 18 amino acids. In DNA, the CDR3 is TGTGCCAGCAGTGCAAGCCCAGGACTAGCGGGAAGCACAGATACGCAGTATTTT. Amino acid sequence: CASSASPGLAGSTDTQYF.

This clonotype was seen repeatedly, ten times or more. The J gene is TRBJ2-7, the V gene TRBV7-8, with D tentatively TRBD2 (6 bases). CDR1 and CDR2 from the germline V gene are SGHVS and FQNEAQ. The CDR3 length is 14 residues. V lost 0 bases and J lost 4, with 10 bases in between. The CDR3 coding sequence is TGTGCCAGCAGCTTAGCGCATCGGGAGTACGAGCAGTACTTC. It encodes CASSLAHREYEQYF.

This clonotype was observed at least ten times. The J gene is TRBJ1-5, the V gene TRBV28; 10 bases fit TRBD1. Germline loops: CDR1 MDHEN, CDR2 SYDVKM. The CDR3 spans 14 residues. V trimming: 9 bases; J trimming: 7 bases; junction bases outside the gene matches: 9. CDR3 DNA sequence: TGTGCCAGTAGACCGACAGGGGGCCAACAGCCCCAGCATTTT. Encoded protein: CASRPTGGQQPQHF.

The chain couples TRBV6-2 or TRBV6-3 to TRBJ2-5; perhaps TRBD2 as D (5 bases). CDR3 length equals 14 residues. Trimming took off 6 bases at V and 4 bases at J, with 15 bases between the two ends. In germline, CDR1 is MNHEY, CDR2 SVGEGT. The CDR3 protein is CASSYRPGRETQYF. The CDR3 DNA follows: TGTGCCAGCAGCTACCGACCGGGAAGAGAGACCCAGTACTTC.

This chain connects TRBV5-1 to TRBJ1-2; tentative D call: TRBD1 (6 bases). This CDR3 region has 14 residues. Germline assignment: CDR1 SGHRS and CDR2 YFSETQ. Deletions cut 3 bases from V and 6 bases from J, with 15 bases between. The chain's CDR3 is CASSSRGGADGYTF. The CDR3 DNA reads as TGCGCCAGCAGCTCCCGGGGGGGGGCCGATGGCTACACCTTC.

In this sample, this clonotype turned up many times. The gene calls are TRBV18 and TRBJ2-3; D gene unclear. CDR1 is KGHSH, CDR2 LQKENI, per germline. Trimming left V 5 bases short and J 6 bases short, with 9 bases between. The CDR3 is 12 amino acids. CDR3 region: CASSTSGDTQYF. CDR3 nucleotide sequence: TGTGCCAGCTCAACCTCCGGCGATACGCAGTATTTT.

This clonotype was counted at least ten times. V gene TRBV20-1 combines with J gene TRBJ2-7; 11 bases are a match to TRBD2. Trimming took 3 bases from V and 9 from J; bases not matched to a gene: 10. This CDR3 has 14 residues. Germline CDR1 reads DFQATT; CDR2 reads SNEGSKA (reference sequence). The CDR3 is CSASPLAGGQGQYF. The CDR3 nucleotides are TGCAGTGCTAGCCCCCTAGCGGGAGGCCAGGGGCAGTACTTC.